Detailed here is one T cell receptor beta chain. Its target is unknown. This specimen comes from a study of monozygotic twins with inflammatory bowel disease. General study findings and limits: Varying immunosuppressive regimens may have increased patient repertoire variability. Limited power may explain why concordant and discordant twins showed no difference in repertoire similarity.

The authors drew around 2.6 ml of blood from each donor. There were roughly 3,200 ng of total RNA used for each TCR library. From the 5' RACE reads, TCRdb lists one entry per CDR3 protein and no DNA. Its clone listing holds a few hundred thousand distinct CDR3 sequences. Per the germline V gene, CDR1 is LNHNV and CDR2 is YYDKDF (reference sequence). The CDR3 sequence is 15 residues long. The clonotype was recovered from a human donor with ulcerative colitis or Crohn's disease, or a healthy co-twin of an affected twin (not recorded which). V is TRBV15 and J is TRBJ1-3. Sequenced input: blood. The CDR3: CATSRAQDSGNTIYF.